Included here is one TCR beta chain sequence, with context. The antigen remains undetermined. A junction end diverges from the germline sequence, so it may reflect a read error. They got blood RNA out of unsorted whole blood and also pulled out germline DNA. This CDR3 region has 11 residues. Per germline, CDR1 LNHDA and CDR2 SQIVND (reference sequence). A primer matching the constant region was used to make TCR beta cDNA from approximately 500 ng of total RNA. Slightly modified ARM-PCR, run as three nested multiplex PCR rounds, produced the TCR beta libraries. Running 9 to 11 cycles apiece, the first two PCR rounds relied on TRBV1-TRBV30 forward primers together with a C-beta reverse primer. TCRdb ran MiXCR on the multiplex PCR reads and lists one entry per CDR3 protein. The profile shows about 210,000 distinct CDR3 sequences, approximately 64% of them singletons. The data were taken from a study of tumor-infiltrating lymphocytes in primary liver carcinoma. Study-level background: Sample counts of productive TCRbeta reads spanned roughly 3.65 to 8 million; these counts were similar across tissue types.

Study-level findings and limits: The study used bulk unsorted samples and so did not compare CD4+ and CD8+ repertoires. Paired tumor-adjacent and tumor-blood samples overlapped less than tumor region pairs did. Tumors and blood were compared for top-250-clone fraction, and tumors had the significantly higher value (p = 0.039).

The sequenced sample consisted of peripheral blood. The V gene is TRBV19, the J gene TRBJ2-1; possible D gene TRBD2, 5 bases. The sequence came from a woman aged 60 to 75 with primary liver carcinoma and hepatitis B virus infection. The CDR3, as DNA: TGTGCCAGTAGTGTCGGGGATAGTCCCCTCTTC. Its protein is CASSVGDSPLF.